The present entry profiles one T cell receptor beta chain with its context. Assay: immunoSEQ multiplex PCR; the TCRdb copy retains only in-frame clones and omits some. The sample yields about 81,000 clones, around 95% seen once. The sample comes from a study of technical replicates of blood from a few donors. Trimming removed 6 bases from V and 1 base from J; junction bases left unmatched: 4. This CDR3 is 14 amino acids long. Germline values: CDR1 SEHNR, CDR2 FQNEAQ (reference sequence). This chain joins TRBV7-9 and TRBJ1-1, with 8 bases aligning to TRBD1. The sequence was collected from a human donor in good health. The sequenced sample consisted of T cells isolated from PBMCs. CDR3 amino acids: CASSWDRSNTEAFF. The CDR3 DNA is TGTGCCAGCAGTTGGGACAGGTCGAACACTGAAGCTTTCTTT.